Each of the 14 T cell receptor beta chains below was sequenced from the same sample in a study of CD8 T cells in ankylosing spondylitis. TCRdb re-analysed the 5' RACE reads in MiXCR, keeping a single row per CDR3 protein. In the table there are about 800,000 distinct CDR3 sequences, 10% to 15% of which are singletons. Study-wide results and limits: The study identified a TCR beta motif of roughly eight highly homologous variants that appeared characteristic of ankylosing spondylitis blood.

Their target antigens are unknown. Sequenced material: blood, either unsorted or a sorted T cell fraction (not recorded which). The receptors come from a male donor with ankylosing spondylitis.

Ten or more counts support this clonotype. For the CDR3, the DNA is TGTGCCAGCAGCCCGTTGGAGGGTGGCAGGGGGTTTGGGAAGACCCAGTACTTC. Translation gives CASSPLEGGRGFGKTQYF. V gene TRBV5-5 combines with J gene TRBJ2-5, with D perhaps TRBD1 (7 bases). The CDR3 contains 18 residues. V shed 4 bases and J shed 6 bases, with 28 bases lying between them. Germline CDR1 SGHKS, CDR2 YYEKEE (reference sequence). The whole variable domain, filled in from reference TRBV5-5 and TRBJ2-5, reads DAGVTQSPTHLIKTRGQQVTLRCSPISGHKSVSWYQQVLGQGPQFIFQYYEKEERGRGNFPDRFSARQFPNYSSELNVNALLLGDSALYLCASSPLEGGRGFGKTQYFGPGTRLLVL.

The chain carries TRBV20-1 and TRBJ2-1; 7 nucleotides align to TRBD2. Germline V CDR1 and CDR2: DFQATT, SNEGSKA (reference sequence). CDR3 length: 17 residues. V was clipped by 5 bases and J by 3 bases; unmatched bases: 16. CDR3 in DNA: TGCAGTGCTCCCCCCGGAGGGGCGGGGGTACTCTACAATGAGCAGTTCTTC. This encodes CSAPPGGAGVLYNEQFF.

The CDR3 reads CASSLLVEAFF. As DNA, the CDR3 is TGTGCCAGCAGCCTCTTGGTCGAAGCTTTCTTT. This chain uses TRBV12-3 or TRBV12-4 with TRBJ1-1; no clear D gene. The ends were cut back, 6 bases at V and 8 bases at J, with 10 bases in the middle. This CDR3 comprises 11 residues.

This clonotype came up a few times. V and J are TRBV2 and TRBJ2-7; weak D call: TRBD1 (6 bases). From germline, CDR1 is SNHLY and CDR2 FYNNEI. The CDR3 totals 15 residues. V was clipped by 5 bases and J by 0 bases, with 14 bases between them. CDR3 sequence reads: CASSLIRGSSYEQYF. Written as DNA, the CDR3 is TGTGCCAGCAGTTTAATCAGGGGATCCTCCTACGAGCAGTACTTC.

This rearrangement joins TRBV20-1 to TRBJ2-3; 7 bases line up with TRBD1. Germline CDR1 reads DFQATT; CDR2 reads SNEGSKA (reference sequence). The CDR3 contains 16 residues. V shed 1 base and J 3 bases; nucleotides not matched to a gene: 10. CDR3 in DNA: TGCAGTGCTAGAGCTCTTACAGGGGCCGGTACAGATACGCAGTATTTT. The encoded protein is CSARALTGAGTDTQYF.

The gene calls are TRBV27 and TRBJ2-3; D tentatively reads TRBD1 or TRBD2 (5 bases each). This CDR3 comprises 14 residues. CDR1 is MNHEY, CDR2 SMNVEV, per germline (reference sequence). Trimming stripped 5 bases from V and 6 bases from J, with 15 bases between. The CDR3 region is CASSPRDGLDTQYF. CDR3 DNA sequence: TGTGCCAGCAGTCCTCGGGACGGGTTGGATACGCAGTATTTT.

This clonotype was seen only a few times. The chain joins TRBV20-1 to TRBJ1-2; 7 nucleotides match TRBD1. Germline CDR1 DFQATT, CDR2 SNEGSKA (reference sequence). Trimming cost V 5 bases and J 3 bases; bases outside gene matches: 6. The CDR3 extends over 13 amino acids. CDR3 in amino acids: CSAGNRGDYGYTF. The DNA for the CDR3 is TGCAGTGCTGGCAACAGGGGAGACTATGGCTACACCTTC.

The chain employs TRBV5-1 and TRBJ2-7, with TRBD2 as a possible D gene (6 bases). V shed 8 bases and J shed 3 bases, with 18 bases lying between them. The CDR3 is made up of 14 amino acids. The V gene's germline CDR1 is SGHRS and CDR2 YFSETQ. CDR3 sequence (DNA): TGCGCCAGTTATGCGGGGACTGAAAACTACGAGCAGTACTTC. Translation gives CASYAGTENYEQYF. Together with reference TRBV5-1 and TRBJ2-7, the CDR3 gives the full variable domain: KAGVTQTPRYLIKTRGQQVTLSCSPISGHRSVSWYQQTPGQGLQFLFEYFSETQRNKGNFPGRFSGRQFSNSRSEMNVSTLELGDSALYLCASYAGTENYEQYFGPGTRLTVT.

This clonotype was detected only a few times. The chain combines TRBV12-3 or TRBV12-4 with TRBJ2-5; 10 nucleotides align to TRBD1. V lost 4 bases to trimming and J lost 4 bases; unmatched junction nucleotides: 3. The CDR3 runs to 14 residues. The CDR3 loop reads CASSWDRGTETQYF. The CDR3 DNA is TGTGCCAGCAGTTGGGACAGGGGAACAGAGACCCAGTACTTC.

The table lists this clonotype with many counts. The gene calls are TRBV29-1 and TRBJ1-3; 10 bases match TRBD1. Germline values: CDR1 SQVTM, CDR2 ANQGSEA. The ends lost 6 bases at V and 4 bases at J; junction bases unmatched: 9. The length of the CDR3 is 15 residues. The chain's CDR3 is CSVSTDRGRGNTIYF. Written as DNA, the CDR3 is TGCAGCGTCTCTACGGACAGGGGGAGAGGAAACACCATATATTTT.

This clonotype has a handful of counts. The rearrangement uses TRBV5-1 and TRBJ2-5, with D possibly called TRBD1 or TRBD2 (6 bases each). The CDR3 has 15 residues. Trimming took off 3 bases at V and 4 bases at J, with 16 bases between the two ends. Germline CDR1 is SGHRS and CDR2 is YFSETQ. CDR3 nucleotide sequence: TGCGCCAGCAGCTCGGAGGGACACCCGGGAGAGACCCAGTACTTC. Its translation is CASSSEGHPGETQYF.

J is TRBJ1-2 and V is TRBV6-6, with D possibly being TRBD1 (5 bases). The CDR3 loop spans 13 amino acids. Trimming pared 6 bases from V and 4 bases from J, leaving 12 bases between. The germline gives CDR1 MNHNY, CDR2 SVGAGI (reference sequence). CDR3 sequence (DNA): TGTGCCAGCAGCAACGGGGGGGGCTATGGCTACACCTTC. It is translated as CASSNGGGYGYTF.

This clonotype was detected only a few times. The genes are TRBV7-2 and TRBJ1-1; tentatively, D is TRBD1 (5 bases). V dropped 3 bases and J dropped 1 base, with 9 bases sitting between them. This CDR3 contains 14 residues. Per germline, CDR1 SGHTA and CDR2 FQGNSA. The CDR3 loop reads CASSFQGTNTEAFF. For the CDR3, the DNA is TGTGCCAGCAGCTTCCAGGGAACGAACACTGAAGCTTTCTTT.

This clonotype came up a few times. The rearrangement links TRBV20-1 to TRBJ2-4, with D perhaps given as TRBD1 or TRBD2 (5 bases each). Trimming removed 3 bases from V and 1 base from J, with 13 bases in between. Germline CDR1 DFQATT, CDR2 SNEGSKA (reference sequence). CDR3 size: 15 residues. The CDR3 reads CSASGDPGAKNIQYF. The CDR3 DNA follows: TGCAGTGCTAGTGGGGACCCAGGGGCCAAAAACATTCAGTACTTC.